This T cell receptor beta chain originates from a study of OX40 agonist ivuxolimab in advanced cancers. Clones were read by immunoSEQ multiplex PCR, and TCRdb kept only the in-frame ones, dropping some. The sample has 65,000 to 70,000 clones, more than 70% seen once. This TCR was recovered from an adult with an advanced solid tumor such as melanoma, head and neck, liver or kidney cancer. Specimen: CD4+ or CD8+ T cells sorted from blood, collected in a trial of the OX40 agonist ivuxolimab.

As DNA, the CDR3 is TGTGCCAGCAGCTTGAAAGCAAGCCATGAGCAGTTCTTC. Its protein product is CASSLKASHEQFF. The chain is built from TRBV5-4 and TRBJ2-1; D not certain. The CDR3 totals 13 residues. V was cut by 1 base and J by 8 bases, with 10 bases left in between. Germline V gene lookup returns CDR1 SGHNT and CDR2 YYREEE (reference sequence). The complete variable domain, with remaining parts taken from reference TRBV5-4 and TRBJ2-1, reads ETGVTQSPTHLIKTRGQQVTLRCSSQSGHNTVSWYQQALGQGPQFIFQYYREEENGRGNFPPRFSGLQFPNYSSELNVNALELDDSALYLCASSLKASHEQFFGPGTRLTVL.